The sequence of this T cell receptor (beta chain) was determined in a study of response to subunit inactivated influenza vaccine. Study-wide findings and caveats: A suggestion made by the authors is that each seasonal influenza vaccination recruits few new T cells.

Each CDR3 protein is one row after TCRdb ran MiXCR on the RT-PCR reads. The sample carries a few hundred thousand distinct CDR3 sequences, approximately 15% recorded once. CDR3 length equals 16 residues. Trimming at V came to 2 bases and at J to 2 bases, leaving 3 bases not matched to a gene. Germline assignment: CDR1 MNHEY and CDR2 SVGAGI. In its sample, this clonotype was seen a few times. As yet, its antigen is unknown. The starting material was PBMCs from blood, obtained 12 days after vaccination. The chain links TRBV6-5 to TRBJ2-3; 11 positions match TRBD2. This receptor was obtained from a man in his forties or fifties who received an inactivated influenza vaccine. DNA of the CDR3: TGTGCCAGCAGTTACGTTAGCGGGAGGGTCACAGATACGCAGTATTTT. As protein: CASSYVSGRVTDTQYF.